The clone carrying this T cell receptor beta chain was seen only a few times. Its antigen is as yet unknown. The data are from a study of T-cell memory formation after mild COVID-19. Broader study findings: In second-wave clones peaking day 37, SARS-CoV-2 specificity remained unconfirmed. Pre-infection memory showed some responding clones, and this suggested that cross-reactive memory joined. CD4+ clones that contracted lay mainly in CM and EM; CD8+ ones lay in EMRA.

Constant-segment-primed 5'RACE gave TCR alpha and TCR beta cDNA libraries with sample barcodes and UMIs. TCRdb ran MiXCR on the 5' RACE reads and lists one entry per CDR3 protein. The sample contains a few hundred thousand distinct CDR3 sequences, approximately 23% of which appear only once. Trimming removed 0 bases from V and 8 bases from J; junction bases left unmatched: 10. The CDR3 contains 16 residues. The germline gives CDR1 MNHEY, CDR2 SVGAGI. Source material: PBMCs or a T cell subset sorted from them (not recorded which). The chain has TRBV6-5 and TRBJ2-1; 7 nucleotides line up with TRBD2. The TCR comes from an adult woman who had mild COVID-19 (a few samples of this study predate the infection). Cell type and time point are not known. CDR3 sequence reads: CASSYSWGGSGDEQFF. Here the CDR3 DNA reads TGTGCCAGCAGTTACTCGTGGGGGGGGTCGGGCGATGAGCAGTTCTTC.